This T cell receptor (beta chain) was retrieved from a study of molecular identifiers for immune sequencing clone quantification. This CDR3 region has 14 residues. Germline V CDR1 and CDR2: MNHEY, SMNVEV (reference sequence). A note on this clonotype: One junction end disagrees with the germline gene, perhaps due to a read error.

Preparation methods for the bulk TCR libraries were those previously described, with listed TCR primers. TCRdb analysed the PCR reads with MiXCR anew, one entry per CDR3 protein. The sample has under 600,000 distinct CDR3 sequences, about 25% seen once. Sorting captured naive CD8 T cells as CD8+CD4-CCR7+CD45RA+. Sequencing was performed on naive CD8+ T cells from blood, with Jurkat cell RNA spiked in. The subset was: FACS-sorted CD8+CD4-CCR7+CD45RA+ naive T cells. The rearrangement joins TRBV27 to TRBJ1-2, with D possibly being TRBD1 (6 bases). This sequence was found in a human donor in good health. Some libraries in this study had Jurkat cell RNA spiked in. This CDR3 is CAGSFGGGYYGYTF. Written as DNA, the CDR3 is TGTGCCGGCAGTTTTGGGGGCGGCTACTATGGCTACACCTTC.